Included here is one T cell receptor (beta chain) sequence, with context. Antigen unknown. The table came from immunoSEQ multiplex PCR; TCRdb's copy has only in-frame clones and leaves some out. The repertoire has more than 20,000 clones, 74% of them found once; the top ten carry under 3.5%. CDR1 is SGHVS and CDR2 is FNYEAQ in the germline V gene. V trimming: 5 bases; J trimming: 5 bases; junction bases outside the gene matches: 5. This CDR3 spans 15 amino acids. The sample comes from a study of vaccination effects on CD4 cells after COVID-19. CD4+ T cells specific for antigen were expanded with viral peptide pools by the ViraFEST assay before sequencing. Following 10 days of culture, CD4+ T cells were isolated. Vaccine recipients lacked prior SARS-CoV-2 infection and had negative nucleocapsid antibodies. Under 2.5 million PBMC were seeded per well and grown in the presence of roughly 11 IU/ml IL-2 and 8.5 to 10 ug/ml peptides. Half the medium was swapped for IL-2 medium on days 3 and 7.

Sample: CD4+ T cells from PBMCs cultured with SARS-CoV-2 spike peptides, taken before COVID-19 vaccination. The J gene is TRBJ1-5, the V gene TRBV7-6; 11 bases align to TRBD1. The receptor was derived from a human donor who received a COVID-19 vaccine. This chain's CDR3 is CASSAWTGGDQPQHF. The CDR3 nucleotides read TGTGCCAGCAGCGCCTGGACAGGGGGCGATCAGCCCCAGCATTTT.